This T cell receptor beta chain stems from a study of vaccination effects on CD4 cells after COVID-19. Study-wide background: Within the ViraFEST assay, antigen-specific CD4+ T cells underwent expansion with viral peptide pools prior to sequencing. Post-vaccine sample collection fell at a median of 72 days after the second dose.

Findings and caveats of the study: Only a single clone (1 of 255 vaccine-induced clones in healthy vaccinees) cross-reacted with common cold coronaviruses. Late post-vaccination samples showed marked contraction of infection- and vaccine-induced clones.

CDR1 is MNHEY and CDR2 is SVGEGT in the germline V gene. V was cut by 2 bases and J by 9 bases, with 11 bases left in between. The CDR3 runs to 13 residues. Cultured cells yielded isolated CD4+ T cells after 10 to 11 days. Participants completed two doses of the BNT162b2 or mRNA-1273 vaccine. Method: immunoSEQ multiplex PCR; TCRdb's copy keeps in-frame clones and lacks some. This table has 50,000 to 70,000 clones, 70% to 85% appearing once. Comments on this clone: The target antigen is unknown.

This TCR derives from a human donor who received a COVID-19 vaccine. The V call is TRBV6-2 or TRBV6-3, the J call TRBJ2-4; tentative D call: TRBD2 (5 bases). Sequences were derived from CD4+ T cells from PBMCs cultured without peptide, sampled after COVID-19 vaccination. CDR3 sequence (DNA): TGTGCCAGCAGTTACACCGGGGTCGGCATTCAGTACTTC. This codes for CASSYTGVGIQYF.